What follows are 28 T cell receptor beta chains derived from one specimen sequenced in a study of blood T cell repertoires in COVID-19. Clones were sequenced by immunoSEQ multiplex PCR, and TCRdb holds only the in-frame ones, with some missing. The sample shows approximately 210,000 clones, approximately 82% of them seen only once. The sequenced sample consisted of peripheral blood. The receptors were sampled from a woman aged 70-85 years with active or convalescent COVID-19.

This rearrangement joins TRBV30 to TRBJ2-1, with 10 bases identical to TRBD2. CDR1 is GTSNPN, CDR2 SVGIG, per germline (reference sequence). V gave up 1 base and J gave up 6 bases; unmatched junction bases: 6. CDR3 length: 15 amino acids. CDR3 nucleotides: TGTGCCTGGAGTGATCTAGCGGGAGCTATCAATGAGCAGTTCTTC. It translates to CAWSDLAGAINEQFF.

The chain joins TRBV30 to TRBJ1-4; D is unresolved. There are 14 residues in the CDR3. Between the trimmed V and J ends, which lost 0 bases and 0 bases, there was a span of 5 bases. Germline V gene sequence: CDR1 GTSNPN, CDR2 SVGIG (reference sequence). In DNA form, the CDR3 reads TGTGCCTGGAGTGTATGGCCAACTAATGAAAAACTGTTTTTT. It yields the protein CAWSVWPTNEKLFF. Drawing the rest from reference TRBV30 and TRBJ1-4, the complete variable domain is SQTIHQWPATLVQPVGSPLSLECTVEGTSNPNLYWYRQAAGRGLQLLFYSVGIGQISSEVPQNLSASRPQDRQFILSSKKLLLSDSGFYLCAWSVWPTNEKLFFGSGTQLSVL.

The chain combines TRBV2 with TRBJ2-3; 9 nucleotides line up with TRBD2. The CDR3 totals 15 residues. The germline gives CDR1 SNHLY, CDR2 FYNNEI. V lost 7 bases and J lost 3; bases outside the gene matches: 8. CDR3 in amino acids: CASTPASGRTDTQYF. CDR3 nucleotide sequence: TGTGCCAGCACCCCAGCCAGCGGGAGGACAGATACGCAGTATTTT.

CDR3 nucleotides: TGTGCCAGCTCACCACCGGGGACACGGCAGCCCCAGCATTTT. Encoded protein: CASSPPGTRQPQHF. The gene calls are TRBV18 and TRBJ1-5, with D maybe TRBD1 (6 bases). Between the trimmed V and J ends, which lost 0 bases and 7 bases, there was a span of 10 bases. Germline CDR1 is KGHSH and CDR2 is LQKENI. The CDR3 loop spans 14 amino acids.

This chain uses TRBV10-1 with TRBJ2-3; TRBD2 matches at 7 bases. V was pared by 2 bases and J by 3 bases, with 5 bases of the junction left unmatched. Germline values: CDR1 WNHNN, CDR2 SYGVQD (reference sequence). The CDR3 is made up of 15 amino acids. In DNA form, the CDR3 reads TGCGCCAGCAGTGAGGGGAGGGCGCGGACAGATACGCAGTATTTT. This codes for CASSEGRARTDTQYF.

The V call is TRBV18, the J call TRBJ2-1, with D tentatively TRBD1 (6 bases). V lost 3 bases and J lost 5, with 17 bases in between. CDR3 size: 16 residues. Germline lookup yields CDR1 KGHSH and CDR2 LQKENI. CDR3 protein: CASSPQTGRVNNEQFF. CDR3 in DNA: TGTGCCAGCTCACCCCAAACAGGGCGGGTGAACAATGAGCAGTTCTTC. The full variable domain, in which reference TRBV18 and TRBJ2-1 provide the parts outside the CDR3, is NAGVMQNPRHLVRRRGQEARLRCSPMKGHSHVYWYRQLPEEGLKFMVYLQKENIIDESGMPKERFSAEFPKEGPSILRIQQVVRGDSAAYFCASSPQTGRVNNEQFFGPGTRLTVL.

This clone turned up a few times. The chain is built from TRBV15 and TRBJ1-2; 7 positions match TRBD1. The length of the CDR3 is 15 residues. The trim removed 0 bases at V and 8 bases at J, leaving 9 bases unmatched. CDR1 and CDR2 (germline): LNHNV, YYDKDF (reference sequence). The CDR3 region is CATSRDRGPQVGYTF. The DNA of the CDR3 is TGTGCCACCAGCAGAGATAGGGGGCCCCAGGTCGGCTACACCTTC.

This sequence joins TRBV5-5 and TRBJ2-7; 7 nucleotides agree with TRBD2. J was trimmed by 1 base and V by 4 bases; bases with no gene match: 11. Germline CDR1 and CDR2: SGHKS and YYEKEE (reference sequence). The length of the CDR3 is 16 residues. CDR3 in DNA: TGTGCCAGCAGCCCCCTGGGGGGGTTGGCTTCCTACGAGCAGTACTTC. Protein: CASSPLGGLASYEQYF.

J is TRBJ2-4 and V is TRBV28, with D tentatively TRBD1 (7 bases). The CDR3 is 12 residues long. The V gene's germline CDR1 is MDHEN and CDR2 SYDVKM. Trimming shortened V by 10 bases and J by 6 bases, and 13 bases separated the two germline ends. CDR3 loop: CATQGGGNIQYF. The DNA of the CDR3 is TGTGCCACTCAGGGGGGCGGAAACATTCAGTACTTC.

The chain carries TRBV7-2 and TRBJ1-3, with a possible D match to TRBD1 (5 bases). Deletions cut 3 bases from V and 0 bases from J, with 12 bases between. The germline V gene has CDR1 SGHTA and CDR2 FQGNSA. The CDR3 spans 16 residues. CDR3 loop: CASSFIAGPSGNTIYF. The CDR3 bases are TGTGCCAGCAGCTTTATAGCAGGGCCCTCTGGAAACACCATATATTTT.

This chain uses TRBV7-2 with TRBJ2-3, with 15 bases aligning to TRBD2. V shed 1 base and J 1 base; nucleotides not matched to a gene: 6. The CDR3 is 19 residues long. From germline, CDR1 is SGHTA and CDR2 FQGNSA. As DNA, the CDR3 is TGTGCCAGCAGCTTAGTGGGGACTAGCGGGGGGCCTCGCACAGATACGCAGTATTTT. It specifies CASSLVGTSGGPRTDTQYF.

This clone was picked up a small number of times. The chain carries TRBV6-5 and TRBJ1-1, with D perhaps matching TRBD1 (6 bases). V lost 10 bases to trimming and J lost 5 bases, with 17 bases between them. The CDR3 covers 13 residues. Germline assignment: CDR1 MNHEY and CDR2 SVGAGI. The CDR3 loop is CAIETQGWTEAFF. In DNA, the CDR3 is TGTGCCATCGAGACTCAGGGGTGGACTGAAGCTTTCTTT.

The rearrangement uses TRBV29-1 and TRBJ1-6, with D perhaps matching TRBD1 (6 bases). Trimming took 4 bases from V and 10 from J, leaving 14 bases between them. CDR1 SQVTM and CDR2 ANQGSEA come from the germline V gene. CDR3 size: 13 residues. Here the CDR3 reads CSVVTGHGSPLHF. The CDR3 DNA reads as TGCAGCGTTGTTACGGGACACGGCTCACCCCTCCACTTT.

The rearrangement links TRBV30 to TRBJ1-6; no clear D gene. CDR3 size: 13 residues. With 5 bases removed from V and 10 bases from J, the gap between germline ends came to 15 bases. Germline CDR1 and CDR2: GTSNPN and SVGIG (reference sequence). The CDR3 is CAWEVAERSPLHF. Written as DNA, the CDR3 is TGTGCCTGGGAAGTGGCCGAGCGGTCACCCCTCCACTTT.

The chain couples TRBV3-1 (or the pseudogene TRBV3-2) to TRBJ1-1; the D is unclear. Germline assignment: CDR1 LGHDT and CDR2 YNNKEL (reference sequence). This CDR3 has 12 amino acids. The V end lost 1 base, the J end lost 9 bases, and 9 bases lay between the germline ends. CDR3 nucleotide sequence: TGTGCCAGCAGCCAAGGGCCCCTTCAAGCTTTCTTT. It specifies CASSQGPLQAFF.

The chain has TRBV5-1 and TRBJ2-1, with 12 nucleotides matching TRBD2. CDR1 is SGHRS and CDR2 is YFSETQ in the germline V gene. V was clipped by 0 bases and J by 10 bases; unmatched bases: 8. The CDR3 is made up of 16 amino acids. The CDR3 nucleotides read TGCGCCAGCAGCTTGGACCAGACTAGCGGGAGACTGGAGCAGTTCTTC. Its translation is CASSLDQTSGRLEQFF.

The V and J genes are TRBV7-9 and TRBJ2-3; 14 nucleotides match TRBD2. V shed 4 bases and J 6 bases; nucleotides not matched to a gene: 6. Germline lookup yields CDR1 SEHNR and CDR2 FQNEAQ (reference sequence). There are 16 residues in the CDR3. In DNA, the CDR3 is TGTGCCAGCAGCTACCGACTAGCGGGAGGGTTTGATACGCAGTATTTT. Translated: CASSYRLAGGFDTQYF.

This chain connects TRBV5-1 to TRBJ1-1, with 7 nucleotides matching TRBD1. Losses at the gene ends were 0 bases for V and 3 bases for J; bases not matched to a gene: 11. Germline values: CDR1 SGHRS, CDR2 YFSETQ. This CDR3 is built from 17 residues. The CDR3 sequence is CASSLDGLGQLYTEAFF. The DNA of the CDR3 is TGCGCCAGCAGCTTGGACGGCTTGGGACAGCTGTACACTGAAGCTTTCTTT.

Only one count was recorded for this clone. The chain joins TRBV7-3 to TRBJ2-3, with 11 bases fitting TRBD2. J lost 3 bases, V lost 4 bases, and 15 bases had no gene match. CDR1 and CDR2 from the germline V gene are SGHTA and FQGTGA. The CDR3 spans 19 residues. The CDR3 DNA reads TGTGCCAGCAGCTCCCCTTTCGGGGGCCTAGCGGGGGGAACAGATACGCAGTATTTT. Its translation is CASSSPFGGLAGGTDTQYF.

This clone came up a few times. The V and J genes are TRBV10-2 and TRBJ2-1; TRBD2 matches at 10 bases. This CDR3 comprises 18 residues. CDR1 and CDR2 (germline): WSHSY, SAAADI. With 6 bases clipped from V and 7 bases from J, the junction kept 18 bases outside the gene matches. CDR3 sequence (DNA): TGCGCCAGCAGCCGACTGTCTAGCGGGAGTGGCTTAGGGAATGAGCAGTTCTTC. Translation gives CASSRLSSGSGLGNEQFF.

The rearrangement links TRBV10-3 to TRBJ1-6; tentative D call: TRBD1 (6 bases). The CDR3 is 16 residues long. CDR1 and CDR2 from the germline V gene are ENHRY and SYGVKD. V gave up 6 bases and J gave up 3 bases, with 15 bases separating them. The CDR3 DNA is TGTGCCATCAGCGAGAGGGGGGGCGGCTATAATTCACCCCTCCACTTT. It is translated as CAISERGGGYNSPLHF.

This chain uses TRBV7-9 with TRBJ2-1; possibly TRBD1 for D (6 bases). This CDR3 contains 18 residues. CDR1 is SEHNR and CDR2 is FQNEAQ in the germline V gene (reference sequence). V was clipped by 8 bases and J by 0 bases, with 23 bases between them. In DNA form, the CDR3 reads TGTGCCAGCTTACCGGGCCCAGGGGAACAGCCCTCCTACAATGAGCAGTTCTTC. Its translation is CASLPGPGEQPSYNEQFF.

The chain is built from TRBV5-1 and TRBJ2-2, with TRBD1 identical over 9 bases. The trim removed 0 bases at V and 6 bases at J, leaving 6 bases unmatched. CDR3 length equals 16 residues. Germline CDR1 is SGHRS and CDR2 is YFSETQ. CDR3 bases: TGCGCCAGCAGCTTGGCGGACAGGGGATATTCCGGGGAGCTGTTTTTT. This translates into CASSLADRGYSGELFF.

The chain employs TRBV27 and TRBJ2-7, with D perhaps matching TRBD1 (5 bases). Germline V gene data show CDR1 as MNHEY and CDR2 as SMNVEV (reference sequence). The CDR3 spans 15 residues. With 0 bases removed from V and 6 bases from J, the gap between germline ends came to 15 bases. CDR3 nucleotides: TGTGCCAGCAGTTTATCGATTGGGGCGCCGGGCGAGCAGTACTTC. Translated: CASSLSIGAPGEQYF.

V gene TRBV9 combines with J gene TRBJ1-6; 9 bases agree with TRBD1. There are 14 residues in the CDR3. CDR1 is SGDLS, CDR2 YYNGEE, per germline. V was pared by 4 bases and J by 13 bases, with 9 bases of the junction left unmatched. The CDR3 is CASSPLTGGGPLHF. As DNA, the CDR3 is TGTGCCAGCAGCCCTCTGACAGGGGGAGGTCCCCTCCACTTT.

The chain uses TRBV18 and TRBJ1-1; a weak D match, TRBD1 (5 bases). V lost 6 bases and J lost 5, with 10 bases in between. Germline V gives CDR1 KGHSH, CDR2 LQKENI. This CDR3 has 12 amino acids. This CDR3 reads CASSQQETEAFF. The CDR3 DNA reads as TGTGCCAGCTCGCAACAGGAAACTGAAGCTTTCTTT.

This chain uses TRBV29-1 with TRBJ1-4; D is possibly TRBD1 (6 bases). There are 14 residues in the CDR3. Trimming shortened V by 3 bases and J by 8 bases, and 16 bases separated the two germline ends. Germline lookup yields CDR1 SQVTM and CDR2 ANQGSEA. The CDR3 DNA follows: TGCAGCGTTGACGACCCCCGAGACAGGGAAAAACTGTTTTTT. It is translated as CSVDDPRDREKLFF. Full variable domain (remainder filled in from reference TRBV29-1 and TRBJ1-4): SAVISQKPSRDICQRGTSLTIQCQVDSQVTMMFWYRQQPGQSLTLIATANQGSEATYESGFVIDKFPISRPNLTFSTLTVSNMSPEDSSIYLCSVDDPRDREKLFFGSGTQLSVL.

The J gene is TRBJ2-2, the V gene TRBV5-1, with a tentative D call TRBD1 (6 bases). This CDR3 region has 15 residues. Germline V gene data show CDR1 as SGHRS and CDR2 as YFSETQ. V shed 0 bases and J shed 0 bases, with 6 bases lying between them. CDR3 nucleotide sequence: TGCGCCAGCAGCTTGGCAGGGGCGAACACCGGGGAGCTGTTTTTT. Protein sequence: CASSLAGANTGELFF.